The entry below gives a single T cell receptor beta chain sequence along with its context. Its matching antigen is unknown. The sample belongs to a study of identifying expanded T cells in peripheral blood. Some clones are missing from TCRdb's copy, which holds only in-frame ones; the method was immunoSEQ multiplex PCR. The sample holds tens of thousands of clones, 89% seen once. Collection occurred without any documented infections or immune events in donors. Trimming left V 0 bases short and J 9 bases short, with 17 bases between. CDR1 and CDR2 (germline): LGHNA, YSLEER. The CDR3 runs 16 residues. The study's findings and limits: Technical replicates showed around 1.2 changed clones; approximately 2 weeks around 15; four weeks 19. Variance in clone template counts between approximately two-week samples significantly increased with total template count across all healthy donors.

The rearrangement links TRBV4-3 to TRBJ2-2; D may match TRBD1 or TRBD2 (5 bases each). The clonotype originates from a person aged 18 to 75 in good health. The specimen was blood. CDR3 nucleotides: TGCGCCAGCAGCCAAGAGGTCCAGGGAGCAAGGAGGGAGCTGTTTTTT. It codes for CASSQEVQGARRELFF.